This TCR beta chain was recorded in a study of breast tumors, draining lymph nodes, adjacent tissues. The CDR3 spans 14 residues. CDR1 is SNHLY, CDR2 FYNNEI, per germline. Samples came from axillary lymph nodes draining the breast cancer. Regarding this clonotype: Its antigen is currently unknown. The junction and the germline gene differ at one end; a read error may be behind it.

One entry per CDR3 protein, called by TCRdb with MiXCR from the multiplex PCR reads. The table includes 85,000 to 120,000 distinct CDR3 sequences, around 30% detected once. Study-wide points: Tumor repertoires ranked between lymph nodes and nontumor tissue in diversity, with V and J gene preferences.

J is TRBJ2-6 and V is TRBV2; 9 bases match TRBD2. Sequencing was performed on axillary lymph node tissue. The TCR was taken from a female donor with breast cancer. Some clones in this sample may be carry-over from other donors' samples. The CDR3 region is CASKAGGGDNVLTF. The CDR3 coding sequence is TGTGCCAGCAAGGCGGGAGGGGGGGACAACGTCCTGACTTTC.